This T cell receptor (beta chain) appears in the sequencing data of a study of siplizumab effects on memory and regulatory T cells. Findings and limits, study-wide: It was never confirmed that proliferating Tregs from siplizumab cultures were suppressive. Naive T cell populations appeared to exhibit greater diversity than memory cells and appeared to be major alloresponse contributors.

Germline CDR1 and CDR2: SGHTA and FQGNSA. The germline V and J ends were trimmed by 5 bases and 1 base, with 9 bases remaining between them. The length of the CDR3 is 14 residues. As for this clone: What it binds is not known.

Generated by immunoSEQ multiplex PCR, the TCRdb table keeps only in-frame clones and is missing some. In the table there are 70,000 to 95,000 clones, over 80% of which are singletons. The sequence came from a human donor in good health. The source material was CD4+ T cells sorted from blood. The chain links TRBV7-2 to TRBJ1-5; no clear D. In nucleotides, the CDR3 is TGTGCCAGCAGCATGGACGGAAGCAATCAGCCCCAGCATTTT. Protein product: CASSMDGSNQPQHF.